Listed below are T cell receptor beta chains from one sample, sequenced in a study of CD8 T cells in ankylosing spondylitis. One entry per CDR3 protein, called by TCRdb with MiXCR from the 5' RACE reads. This table holds about 840,000 distinct CDR3 sequences, around 11% found once. Sample: blood, either unsorted or a sorted T cell fraction (not recorded which). The receptor set was obtained from a male donor with ankylosing spondylitis. CDR3s include the opening cysteine and the closing phenylalanine or tryptophan. A D gene is named only where the DNA matches it firmly. For some rows the clone size is stated as once, few or many, or as a class when expanded; others skip it.

D gene | J gene | V gene | clone size | CDR3 length | CDR3 protein | CDR3 DNA
TRBD1 | TRBJ1-1 | TRBV6-2/TRBV6-3 | few | 14 | CASGPWDRGTEAFF | TGTGCCAGCGGACCGTGGGACAGGGGCACTGAAGCTTTCTTT
- | TRBJ1-1 | TRBV7-9 | - | 14 | CASSSLTGNTEAFF | TGTGCCAGCAGTTCCTTGACGGGCAACACTGAAGCTTTCTTT
TRBD1 | TRBJ1-1 | TRBV29-1 | - | 15 | CSAAGQGGTNTEAFF | TGCAGCGCCGCAGGACAGGGGGGGACGAACACTGAAGCTTTCTTT
- | TRBJ2-3 | TRBV7-2 | - | 15 | CASSPQSTTTDTQYF | TGTGCCAGCAGCCCGCAATCGACAACCACAGATACGCAGTATTTT
- | TRBJ2-3 | TRBV7-2 | many | 13 | CASSLPDSDTQYF | TGTGCCAGCAGCTTACCGGATTCGGATACGCAGTATTTT
- | TRBJ2-3 | TRBV5-1 | - | 13 | CASSLGQADTQYF | TGCGCCAGCAGCTTGGGACAGGCAGATACGCAGTATTTT
- | TRBJ2-3 | TRBV30 | once | 14 | CAWSVLLGPDTQYF | TGTGCCTGGAGTGTACTTCTAGGCCCAGATACGCAGTATTTT
TRBD2 | TRBJ2-3 | TRBV11-2 | few | 18 | CASSLGRAGGDSTDTQYF | TGTGCCAGCAGCCTCGGTAGGGCGGGGGGGGATAGCACAGATACGCAGTATTTT
- | TRBJ1-2 | TRBV5-5 | many | 14 | CASSSTQNGYGYTF | TGTGCCAGCAGCTCAACCCAAAATGGCTATGGCTACACCTTC
- | TRBJ1-1 | TRBV7-2 | many | 15 | CASSFVPLWGAEAFF | TGTGCCAGCAGCTTCGTTCCCTTATGGGGGGCTGAAGCTTTCTTT
- | TRBJ2-7 | TRBV4-3 | - | 15 | CASSQDWDFYNEQYF | TGCGCCAGCAGCCAAGATTGGGACTTTTACAACGAGCAGTACTTC
TRBD2 | TRBJ2-7 | TRBV6-2/TRBV6-3 | few | 13 | CASRKTSRKEQYF | TGTGCCAGCAGAAAGACTAGCCGAAAGGAGCAGTACTTC
- | TRBJ2-1 | TRBV28 | few | 11 | CASSLQGSKFF | TGTGCCAGCAGTTTACAGGGATCGAAGTTCTTC
TRBD2 | TRBJ2-7 | TRBV7-2 | - | 14 | CASSREGLGYEQYF | TGTGCCAGCAGCAGAGAGGGACTAGGCTACGAGCAGTACTTC
- | TRBJ2-7 | TRBV2 | - | 12 | CASSEPGREQYF | TGTGCCAGCAGTGAACCAGGGCGCGAGCAGTACTTC
- | TRBJ2-7 | TRBV5-1 | once | 16 | CASSLPGAGGSYEQYF | TGCGCCAGCAGCTTGCCCGGGGCCGGGGGTTCCTACGAGCAGTACTTC
- | TRBJ1-1 | TRBV14 | - | 12 | CASSRGSWEAFF | TGTGCCAGCAGCCGAGGGAGCTGGGAAGCTTTCTTT
TRBD1 | TRBJ1-1 | TRBV5-1 | - | 16 | CASSTKQGKAGTEAFF | TGCGCCAGCAGCACCAAACAGGGGAAGGCGGGCACTGAAGCTTTCTTT
- | TRBJ2-1 | TRBV28 | - | 14 | CASRTRGTYNEQFF | TGTGCCAGCAGGACGAGGGGGACCTACAATGAGCAGTTCTTC
TRBD2 | TRBJ2-3 | TRBV20-1 | few | 13 | CSATAGGVDTQYF | TGCAGTGCTACTGCGGGGGGGGTGGATACGCAGTATTTT
- | TRBJ1-1 | TRBV6-2/TRBV6-3 | few | 13 | CASSYITNTEAFF | TGTGCCAGCAGTTATATTACGAACACTGAAGCTTTCTTT
- | TRBJ2-1 | TRBV7-2 | few | 15 | CASSLGTVSGNEQFF | TGTGCCAGCAGCTTAGGGACAGTCAGCGGCAATGAGCAGTTCTTC
- | TRBJ2-1 | TRBV20-1 | few | 12 | CSAKSSYNEQFF | TGCAGTGCTAAAAGCTCCTACAATGAGCAGTTCTTC
- | TRBJ1-5 | TRBV6-5 | few | 14 | CASSYRSENQPQHF | TGTGCCAGCAGTTACCGAAGTGAGAATCAGCCCCAGCATTTT
TRBD2 | TRBJ2-3 | TRBV20-1 | many | 14 | CSVAAGGRGDTQYF | TGCAGTGTCGCAGCGGGAGGCCGGGGAGATACGCAGTATTTT
- | TRBJ2-7 | TRBV6-1 | - | 16 | CASSKTVQDISYEQYF | TGTGCCAGCAGTAAGACTGTTCAGGACATATCCTACGAGCAGTACTTC
- | TRBJ2-5 | TRBV20-1 | many | 13 | CSAPGRLQETQYF | TGCAGTGCTCCGGGACGCCTACAAGAGACCCAGTACTTC
- | TRBJ2-7 | TRBV10-1 | many | 12 | CASSGVAYEQYF | TGCGCCAGTTCAGGGGTTGCCTACGAGCAGTACTTC